This TCR beta chain was recorded in a study of metastatic and nonmetastatic thyroid tumors. Study summary: Samples came from malignant and benign thyroid patients, and repertoires were compared across blood and tumor or nodule tissue.

Study-wide findings and caveats: Reportedly, malignant thyroid tumors had significantly higher TCR beta diversity than benign nodules, in blood and tumor.

The authors' processing: Building a distant-metastasis classifier for papillary thyroid cancer drew on CDR3 differences across clinicopathological groups. MiXCR reprocessed the PCR reads for TCRdb. It is TCRdb's table, rather than the study itself, that gives the V and J calls and clone size. The sample shows 8,000 to 10,000 clones, roughly a fifth of them seen only once. The V gene's germline CDR1 is SGHRS and CDR2 YFSETQ. CDR3 length equals 16 residues. V was trimmed by 1 base and J by 5 bases, leaving 18 bases between them. As regards this clone: Antigen unknown. The final CDR3 position lacks the conserved phenylalanine or tryptophan, pointing to a likely read error.

Thyroid surgery was performed in patients who had received no treatment beforehand. The chain uses TRBV5-1 and TRBJ1-1; no definite D call. This TCR came from a female donor with papillary thyroid cancer or a benign thyroid nodule (not recorded which). Some clones in this sample may be carry-over from other donors' samples. Sequenced: adjacent normal tissue. The CDR3 spells CASSLSVGTVGTEAFS. The CDR3 region has the DNA TGCGCCAGCAGCTTGAGTGTTGGTACAGTAGGAACTGAAGCTTTCTCT.